The clone carrying this T cell receptor beta chain has ten or more counts. Its antigen remains unidentified. This sample was included in a study of CD8+CD57+ T cells in acquired aplastic anemia. As for the study in general: Isolated CD4+ and CD8+ cells, once sorted, yielded DNA averaging about 3 ug. Healthy donors yielded roughly 9.9 million CD4+ cell reads on average. General study results and limits: Simpson's diversity of CD8+ cells was not significantly different in patients compared with controls. Shared by patients and controls, just under 30 CD8+ CDR3s were abundant in patients.

The CDR3 contains 15 residues. Germline V gene data show CDR1 as SGHTA and CDR2 as FQGNSA. The junction had 6 bases not matched to a gene; V was cut back by 7 bases and J by 5 bases. The use of genomic DNA as template underpinned the TCR beta VDJ and CDR3 profiling. TCRdb independently ran MiXCR on the reads; one entry per CDR3 protein. The sample has some 120,000 distinct CDR3 sequences, about 46% seen once. Sequencing input: sorted CD4+, CD8+, or CD8+CD57+ T cells (not recorded which) from PBMCs. The J gene is TRBJ2-2, the V gene TRBV7-2; TRBD1 agrees at 11 bases. The receptor was isolated from a human donor in good health, serving as a control. CDR3 DNA sequence: TGTGCCAGCAACAAGGGACAGGGGGTTACCGGGGAGCTGTTTTTT. It translates to CASNKGQGVTGELFF.